A single TCR beta chain is shown here with its context. The clone's antigen remains unknown. No base quality values were provided; no much bigger clone lies one nucleotide off. The germline V end is reduced by 5 bases and the J end by 6 bases; junction bases left unmatched: 4. CDR1 and CDR2 are read off the germline V gene as SGHRS and YFSETQ. The CDR3 goes from the cysteine to the phenylalanine over 14 residues. The read is trimmed to its CDR3 DNA, 42 bases read in frame from base 1. The library came from the immunoSEQ multiplex PCR assay. For the multiplex PCR, a mixture combining 60 forward primers for TCR Vbeta segments and 13 reverse primers for TCR Jbeta segments was used. Amplification of the CDR3 region of rearranged TCR beta genes was performed with a multiplex PCR assay on genomic DNA. Amplified TCR beta libraries were sequenced as 87-base-pair reads on the Illumina HiSeq System. The authors processed their data as follows. Across the 600 to 700 repertoires, a later analysis counted tens of millions of unique TCR beta chains, 9.5 million to 13 million of which were shared by at least two donors. To remove PCR and sequencing errors, raw reads were error-corrected and collapsed into unique sequences using a nearest-neighbor algorithm that merged closely related sequences. Alignment of CDR3 sequences to IMGT reference sequences was used to assign V, D and J gene segments. For a sequence to be retained, a match of at least six nucleotides to both a V gene segment and a J gene segment was required. A rearrangement counted as productive if the CDR3 had no stop codons and remained in frame with V and J, and every other rearrangement counted as non-productive. Following IMGT convention, CDR3 was defined as the stretch from the second conserved V-encoded cysteine up to the conserved J-encoded phenylalanine. The earlier analysis of 550 to 650 of the donors excluded any sequence lacking an unambiguous match to a single V gene segment. An earlier analysis of a few hundred of the donors called V segments functional above 56.7% productive rearrangements and segregating when the between-donor standard deviation exceeded 5%. A statistical classification framework was developed to diagnose cytomegalovirus status using the catalog of TCR beta chain sequences. A later analysis assigned V and J genes by comparing TCR nucleotide sequences with IMGT/GENE-DB human TR gene sequences. The TCRdist pipeline was used in a later analysis to assign CDR3 sequences and most-parsimonious VDJ recombination scenarios. In a later analysis, each TCR beta chain was defined by its CDR3 amino acid sequence together with its V-gene family, and reads lacking a unique V-gene family were excluded. A later analysis removed 592 highly shared, low-generation-probability nucleotide sequences to deal with suspected cross-contamination and a sequencing artifact. In a later analysis, a clonal expansion index for each public chain was calculated from normalized within-repertoire ranks of inferred template counts. Generation probabilities in a later analysis came from a VDJ recombination model fitted to out-of-frame rearrangements, and those results were checked against IGoR. A later analysis scored TCR-TCR, TCR-HLA and TCR-CMV co-occurrence with hypergeometric tests, applying a repertoire-size bias correction to TCR pairs. To estimate false discovery rates, a later analysis permuted the HLA or CMV assignments 20 times. In a later analysis, co-occurring TCRs were grouped using DBSCAN, and TCRdist sequence similarity was added for clustering within HLA-allele-positive subsets. For co-occurrence clustering, repertoires with fewer than 30,000 or more than 120,000 public chains were excluded, along with 5 or 6 repertoires with anomalous nucleotide sharing. What TCRdb holds here is the immuneACCESS table cut down to in-frame rearrangements. Part of the clones is not present; checked against another copy, under half of the missing clones reflect an unresolved V gene, and the others are unexplained. For V, J and clone size, that table is used; D and trimming come from the DNA. Within this sample are some 81,000 clones, with 65% to 85% of them counted one time only. In total, the top ten clones hold approximately 16% of the sample.

The data were obtained in a study of cytomegalovirus exposure and HLA in healthy donors (dated by TCRdb to the late 2010s). Context from the whole study: An earlier analysis of approximately 640 of the donors reported approximately 290 Gb of sequence data and 100 million to 140 million unique TCR beta sequences from about 180 million T cells. The later analysis used no new phenotypic data to find candidate immune exposures, relying instead on TCR beta sequences and their occurrence across donors. To study patterns of TCR occurrence, a later analysis re-analyzed previously published TCR beta repertoires from under 750 donors and added high-resolution HLA genotyping. Donor age, sex, ethnicity and CMV serostatus were compiled together with the repertoire data. The study profiled the T cell repertoires of 550 to 700 subjects by immunosequencing and related them to cytomegalovirus serostatus. The aim of the study was to test whether cataloging public T cell receptors could identify signatures of past pathogen exposure. A separate validation cohort of roughly 130 different subjects was used in addition to the approximately 670-subject first cohort. Every repertoire in the discovery cohort had been generated on one and the same sequencing platform. About 280 gigabases of sequencing data and roughly 81 million unique TCR sequences made up an early release that covered nearly 650 HLA-typed donors. Among the approximately 400 genotyped donors, about 85% belonged to the genetic ancestry cluster associated with self-reported Caucasian donors. Across some 400 genotyped donors of the cohort, an average of 235,054 unique TCR beta nucleotide sequences per donor were sequenced, and roughly a sixth of those sequences were non-productive. An earlier analysis of several hundred of the donors applied high-throughput TCR beta sequencing to assess whether each TCR beta V gene segment acted as functional or pseudogenic. Class I and class II HLA loci were covered by the typing at four-digit resolution. A later genetic analysis used genome-wide SNP genotypes for about 65% of the roughly 670 donors, treating that subset as a discovery cohort. To predict cytomegalovirus infection status, the study brought together high-throughput TCR immunosequencing, statistical association of individual TCRs with disease status, and machine learning. Typing coverage differed by locus: A, B, C, DRB1 and DQB1 were typed in roughly 629-630 donors, DQA1 in about 550, DPA1 in 606, and DPB1 in 450 to 490. Roughly 5 DR-DQ haplotypes were handled as single units for association and clustering because linkage in the cohort was strong. What the work shows at the level of the full study, not this receptor alone: Strong co-occurrence of HLA alleles, especially DR and DQ, made assigning TCR associations to individual alleles difficult. In a later analysis, TCR association rates were found to vary across HLA loci, with the most associated TCRs seen for DRB1 alleles and the fewest for HLA-C alleles. In a later analysis, several top co-occurrence clusters were reported to appear linked to parvovirus B19, influenza, CMV and Epstein-Barr virus. In both the original and validation cohorts, the classifier was reported to diagnose cytomegalovirus status with high specificity and sensitivity. Linkage disequilibrium might explain the correlated functional status among segregating V segments, but an unknown experimental factor could not be ruled out. In a later genetic analysis, fewer N-insertions in productive TCRs were reported among donors in an Asian-associated ancestry cluster than the roughly 700-donor mean. In a later analysis, HLA-associated TCR beta chains showed more clonal expansion and lower generation probabilities than non-associated chains that were equally common. The study listed 150 to 200 TCR beta chains as associated with cytomegalovirus. This cohort had only TCR beta chains sequenced, and the lack of alpha or paired-chain data limited which features could be detected. A cluster of highly shared sequence variants was judged likely to be a technical artifact of the sequencing pipeline. The 87-base-pair reads could not distinguish some IMGT-functional V segments, including TRBV6-2 and TRBV6-3, so those segments were excluded. Immune exposure information for the cohort was limited to CMV serostatus. Three of the identified cytomegalovirus-associated TCR beta chains were confirmed in vitro to be specific for cytomegalovirus antigens. The authors suggested that the approach could potentially be extended to other disease states and immunological phenotypes. Broadly in line with IMGT annotations, most TCR beta V segments showed up in productive rearrangements about 90% or about 30% of the time in an earlier analysis of approximately 600 of the donors. HLA typing was unavailable for some donors at each locus, so association tests used only the typed subset. An association between a missense DCLRE1C variant and V-gene and J-gene trimming of TCR beta chains was found in a later genetic analysis and replicated in an independent cohort. A later analysis associated 16,951 TCR beta sequences with specific HLA alleles at a false discovery rate of 0.05. Across donors, most TCR sequences were observed very rarely, whereas some public TCRs were present in many individuals. In a later analysis, most CMV-associated TCR beta chains were found to appear HLA-restricted, with HLA associations seemingly driven largely by CMV exposure. About 17 rarely observed V segments, including chromosome 9 orphons, were excluded from the earlier analysis of about 600 of the donors because counts were too low. A further reported finding was that TCR beta sequences accurately predicted the HLA-A and HLA-B alleles for most subjects in the first cohort. Roughly uniform sequencing depth across donors was assumed in presence/absence analyses, although this assumption may not hold.

In total, fewer than 750 healthy bone marrow donors made up the cohort. At the time of sampling, all cohort members were nominally healthy, though unrecorded immune exposures were likely present. The donor tested CMV seropositive and was one of the 289 seropositive cohort members. Every donor gave a peripheral blood sample, and the peripheral blood mononuclear cells from that sample were used for TCR beta sequencing. The Qiagen DNeasy Blood Extraction Kit was used to extract genomic DNA from the blood cell samples. The clonotype comes from a woman aged 40 to 55 in good health and CMV-seropositive. The chain is made from TRBV5-1 and TRBJ2-1, and 11 junctional nucleotides match TRBD2. Sequenced material: PBMCs. Here is the DNA: TGCGCCAGCAGGGGGACTAGCGGAGCCAATGAGCAGTTCTTC. The resulting protein is CASRGTSGANEQFF.